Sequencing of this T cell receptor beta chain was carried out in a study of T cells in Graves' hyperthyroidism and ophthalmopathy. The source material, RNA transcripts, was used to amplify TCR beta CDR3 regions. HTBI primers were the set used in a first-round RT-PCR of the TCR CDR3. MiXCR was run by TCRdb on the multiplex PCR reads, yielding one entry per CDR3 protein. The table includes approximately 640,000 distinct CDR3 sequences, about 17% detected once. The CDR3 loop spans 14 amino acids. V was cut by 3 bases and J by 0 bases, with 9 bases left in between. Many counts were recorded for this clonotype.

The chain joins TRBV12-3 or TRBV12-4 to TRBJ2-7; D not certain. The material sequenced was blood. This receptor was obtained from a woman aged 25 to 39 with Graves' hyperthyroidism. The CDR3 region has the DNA TGTGCCAGCAGTTTTAACGTGGCCTCCTACGAGCAGTACTTC. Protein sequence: CASSFNVASYEQYF.